The 3 T cell receptor beta chains reported below all come from one sample, sequenced in a study of OX40 agonist ivuxolimab in advanced cancers. TCRdb's table, derived via immunoSEQ multiplex PCR, lists solely in-frame clones and lacks some. The sample comprises about 76,000 clones, more than 75% of which are singletons, and just over 2.5% rests with the top ten. Sequencing used CD4+ or CD8+ T cells sorted from blood, obtained in a trial of the OX40 agonist ivuxolimab. These receptor sequences come from an adult with an advanced solid tumor such as melanoma, head and neck, liver or kidney cancer.

The V gene is TRBV7-2, the J gene TRBJ2-7; D might be TRBD1 (6 bases). The CDR3 has 15 amino acids. CDR1 and CDR2 (germline): SGHTA, FQGNSA. V was shortened by 2 bases and J by 2 bases, with 13 bases between the two germline ends. DNA of the CDR3: TGTGCCAGCAGCTTATGGGGGCAGACAACCTACGAGCAGTACTTC. It specifies CASSLWGQTTYEQYF.

The chain employs TRBV11-1 and TRBJ1-5; D perhaps matches TRBD1 (5 bases). This CDR3 is 15 amino acids long. V gave up 3 bases and J gave up 6 bases, with 15 bases separating them. Germline-derived CDR1 and CDR2 are SGHAT and FQDESV (reference sequence). The CDR3 loop reads CASSFWGALSQPQHF. CDR3 sequence (DNA): TGTGCCAGCAGCTTTTGGGGCGCGTTGTCTCAGCCCCAGCATTTT.

The chain joins TRBV5-1 to TRBJ2-2; 11 nucleotides align to TRBD1. J gave up 4 bases and V 3 bases, and 2 bases lay outside the gene matches. CDR3 length: 15 amino acids. Germline loops: CDR1 SGHRS, CDR2 YFSETQ. CDR3 sequence: CASSSGTGGTGELFF. CDR3 nucleotides: TGCGCCAGCAGCTCCGGGACAGGGGGCACCGGGGAGCTGTTTTTT.